Below are 15 T cell receptor beta chains sequenced from a single sample in a study of T cells after yellow fever vaccination. From the 5' RACE reads, TCRdb called clonotypes with MiXCR, one entry per CDR3 protein. The sample records around 600,000 distinct CDR3 sequences, roughly an eighth being singletons. The specimen was PBMCs, collected on the day of the yellow fever booster vaccination. These receptor sequences come from a man younger than 40 who received the YFV17D yellow fever vaccine.

This clonotype was picked up many times. The gene calls are TRBV6-2 or TRBV6-3 and TRBJ2-7; 8 bases agree with TRBD2. CDR3 size: 14 residues. Germline V CDR1 and CDR2: MNHEY, SVGEGT. After removal of 4 bases from V and 6 bases from J, the junction contained 8 bases not matched to a gene. The CDR3 sequence is CASSSPGTRLEQYF. The DNA for the CDR3 is TGTGCCAGCAGTTCACCCGGGACTAGACTCGAGCAGTACTTC.

The sample holds many counts of this clonotype. A read error is possible here, since a much larger clone lies one base away. The chain employs TRBV7-9 and TRBJ1-2, with D possibly matching TRBD1 (6 bases). The CDR3 has 12 residues. CDR1 and CDR2 (germline): SEHNR, FQNEAQ (reference sequence). Trimming took 5 bases from V and 4 from J, leaving 8 bases between them. DNA of the CDR3: TGTGCCAGCAGCATGACAGGCTATGGCTACACCTTC. Its translation is CASSMTGYGYTF.

The table lists this clonotype with a few counts. V usage is TRBV6-5 and J usage is TRBJ2-7, with D perhaps matching TRBD1 or TRBD2 (5 bases each). The CDR3 has 14 amino acids. The V end lost 6 bases, the J end lost 2 bases, and 14 bases lay between the germline ends. Germline loops: CDR1 MNHEY, CDR2 SVGAGI. In DNA form, the CDR3 reads TGTGCCAGCAGGCGCCAGTTGGGACCCTACGAGCAGTACTTC. Amino acid sequence: CASRRQLGPYEQYF.

This clonotype was found a few times. The rearrangement joins TRBV18 to TRBJ2-7; 13 nucleotides agree with TRBD2. This CDR3 contains 16 residues. CDR1 and CDR2 (germline): KGHSH, LQKENI. With 4 bases clipped from V and 1 base from J, the junction kept 4 bases outside the gene matches. The CDR3 DNA follows: TGTGCCAGCTCACTGGGGACTAGCGGGGAGTCCTACGAGCAGTACTTC. As protein: CASSLGTSGESYEQYF.

V usage is TRBV20-1 and J usage is TRBJ2-6; D call uncertain. Trimming pared 0 bases from V and 0 bases from J, leaving 15 bases between. CDR1 is DFQATT, CDR2 SNEGSKA, per germline (reference sequence). The CDR3 covers 18 residues. The CDR3 spells CSARDLNSDFSGANVLTF. CDR3 coding DNA: TGCAGTGCTAGAGATCTAAACAGTGATTTCTCTGGGGCCAACGTCCTGACTTTC.

This clonotype has more than one count but fewer than ten. The chain is built from TRBV24-1 and TRBJ1-2; D gene ambiguous. CDR1 and CDR2 (germline): KGHDR, SFDVKD. V lost 5 bases to trimming and J lost 2 bases, with 8 bases between them. There are 13 residues in the CDR3. This CDR3 is CATSGPGNYGYTF. The DNA for the CDR3 is TGTGCCACCAGTGGTCCGGGGAACTATGGCTACACCTTC.

This chain joins TRBV4-3 and TRBJ2-1; D may match TRBD1 or TRBD2 (5 bases each). Germline V CDR1 and CDR2: LGHNA, YSLEER. The length of the CDR3 is 19 residues. The V end lost 0 bases, the J end lost 7 bases, and 25 bases lay between the germline ends. CDR3 nucleotides: TGCGCCAGCAGCCAAGATCATGGGACCGCGAGGGCGCCCGGGAATGAGCAGTTCTTC. It encodes CASSQDHGTARAPGNEQFF.

The chain uses TRBV27 and TRBJ2-5; the D gene could be TRBD1 or TRBD2 (7 bases each). CDR1 MNHEY and CDR2 SMNVEV come from the germline V gene (reference sequence). Between the trimmed V and J ends, which lost 4 bases and 4 bases, there was a span of 16 bases. The CDR3 contains 15 residues. CDR3 in amino acids: CASSSPQGGGETQYF. CDR3 nucleotides: TGTGCCAGCAGTTCACCTCAGGGGGGGGGAGAGACCCAGTACTTC.

The V gene is TRBV20-1, the J gene TRBJ2-2; no definite D call. The CDR3 spans 13 residues. Trimming took off 6 bases at V and 6 bases at J, with 14 bases between the two ends. CDR1 and CDR2 (germline): DFQATT, SNEGSKA (reference sequence). CDR3 sequence (DNA): TGCAGTGCCGATAGAGATAGGGCCGGGGAGCTGTTTTTT. It yields the protein CSADRDRAGELFF.

The V and J genes are TRBV20-1 and TRBJ2-5; 7 bases are a match to TRBD2. Losses at the gene ends were 0 bases for V and 7 bases for J; bases not matched to a gene: 2. The germline CDR1 and CDR2 sequences are DFQATT and SNEGSKA (reference sequence). CDR3 length equals 12 residues. The CDR3 nucleotides are TGCAGTGCTAGAGATTGGGGGGGGACCCAGTACTTC. Its protein product is CSARDWGGTQYF.

The gene calls are TRBV7-2 and TRBJ2-1; 11 nucleotides agree with TRBD2. The CDR3 covers 13 residues. J was trimmed by 15 bases and V by 1 base; bases with no gene match: 5. Germline V gene sequence: CDR1 SGHTA, CDR2 FQGNSA. The CDR3 loop is CASSLELAGAPFF. The CDR3 nucleotides are TGTGCCAGCAGCTTAGAACTAGCGGGAGCGCCGTTCTTC. Using reference TRBV7-2 and TRBJ2-1 for the parts outside the CDR3, the full variable domain is GAGVSQSPSNKVTEKGKDVELRCDPISGHTALYWYRQSLGQGLEFLIYFQGNSAPDKSGLPSDRFSAERTGGSVSTLTIQRTQQEDSAVYLCASSLELAGAPFFGPGTRLTVL.

The chain carries TRBV7-6 and TRBJ2-5, with TRBD2 as a possible D gene (6 bases). The germline V and J ends were trimmed by 6 bases and 0 bases, with 17 bases remaining between them. The CDR3 length is 16 residues. CDR1 and CDR2 (germline): SGHVS, FNYEAQ. The CDR3 sequence is CASRLMGGINQETQYF. The DNA for the CDR3 is TGTGCCAGCAGACTGATGGGGGGAATAAACCAAGAGACCCAGTACTTC.

The chain carries TRBV12-3 or TRBV12-4 and TRBJ1-2; maybe TRBD1 (6 bases). Trimming took 4 bases from V and 8 from J, leaving 11 bases between them. The CDR3 totals 12 residues. DNA for the CDR3: TGTGCCAGCAGTTGGGGGCTTGGGGGCTACACCTTC. Its protein product is CASSWGLGGYTF.

This clonotype was detected many times. The chain has TRBV7-2 and TRBJ2-5, with unresolved D. Germline V CDR1 and CDR2: SGHTA, FQGNSA. This CDR3 contains 14 residues. Deletions cut 0 bases from V and 5 bases from J, with 10 bases between. CDR3 coding DNA: TGTGCCAGCAGCTTAGCCGGCCCGCGCGAGACCCAGTACTTC. This codes for CASSLAGPRETQYF.

Written as DNA, the CDR3 is TGCAGCGTTGAAAGACAGCGCACAGATACGCAGTATTTT. Its translation is CSVERQRTDTQYF. This rearrangement joins TRBV29-1 to TRBJ2-3; D perhaps matches TRBD1 (5 bases). Trimming removed 2 bases from V and 1 base from J, with 7 bases in between. The germline gives CDR1 SQVTM, CDR2 ANQGSEA. The CDR3 has 13 residues.